One and the same sample provided the 12 T cell receptor beta chains below, sequenced in a study of blood T cell repertoires in COVID-19. Sequencing was performed with immunoSEQ multiplex PCR; in TCRdb, only in-frame clones are kept and a portion is missing. The data contain over 250,000 clones, about nine tenths of them singletons. Material for sequencing was PBMCs or T cells enriched from blood (not recorded which). Receptors were obtained from a woman aged 60-75 years who had recovered from COVID-19.

The V and J genes are TRBV6-5 and TRBJ1-1; D unclear. V was pared by 6 bases and J by 3 bases, with 8 bases between. The germline V gene encodes CDR1 MNHEY and CDR2 SVGAGI. CDR3 length: 12 residues. Written as DNA, the CDR3 is TGTGCCAGCAGAAACTTACACACTGAAGCTTTCTTT. Translated: CASRNLHTEAFF.

This chain links TRBV7-9 with TRBJ1-4, with D uncertain. The CDR3 runs to 16 residues. V lost 5 bases and J lost 0, with 13 bases in between. Germline CDR1 is SEHNR and CDR2 is FQNEAQ (reference sequence). The CDR3 sequence is CASSPHIRTTNEKLFF. The CDR3 nucleotides read TGTGCCAGCAGCCCCCACATTCGAACAACTAATGAAAAACTGTTTTTT.

The J gene is TRBJ2-6, the V gene TRBV5-1, with TRBD2 matching 7 bases. CDR1 is SGHRS, CDR2 YFSETQ, per germline. The junction had 8 bases not matched to a gene; V was cut back by 5 bases and J by 0 bases. This CDR3 comprises 17 residues. CDR3 DNA sequence: TGCGCCAGCAGTCTCGGGCGGGGGTTCTCTGGGGCCAACGTCCTGACTTTC. Translation gives CASSLGRGFSGANVLTF.

This clone occurred a few times. The CDR3, as DNA: TGTGCCATCAGTGATCTCGGAGGACAGCGGGAGACCCAGTACTTC. Residues: CAISDLGGQRETQYF. V and J are TRBV10-3 and TRBJ2-5; TRBD1 is a possible D gene (6 bases). The CDR3 runs to 15 residues. The germline gives CDR1 ENHRY, CDR2 SYGVKD. V shed 3 bases and J shed 5 bases, with 16 bases lying between them.

V usage is TRBV2 and J usage is TRBJ1-2; no firm D call. Trimming took 9 bases from V and 4 from J, leaving 12 bases between them. The germline CDR1 and CDR2 sequences are SNHLY and FYNNEI. This CDR3 spans 12 amino acids. The CDR3 bases are TGTGCCAGGGTAGGACTTAGCTATGGCTACACCTTC. Translation gives CARVGLSYGYTF.

The chain employs TRBV27 and TRBJ1-1; D may be TRBD1 (6 bases). The CDR3 is 14 amino acids. Germline V CDR1 and CDR2: MNHEY, SMNVEV (reference sequence). V was clipped by 3 bases and J by 5 bases, with 13 bases between them. The CDR3 loop reads CASSLGGPTTEAFF. The CDR3 nucleotides read TGTGCCAGCAGTTTGGGGGGGCCGACGACTGAAGCTTTCTTT.

The J gene is TRBJ1-2, the V gene TRBV30; D gene ambiguous. In germline, CDR1 is GTSNPN, CDR2 SVGIG (reference sequence). The CDR3 extends over 17 amino acids. V was shortened by 3 bases and J by 4 bases, with 24 bases between the two germline ends. For the CDR3, the DNA is TGTGCCTGGAGCAGGTCCCTGGCAGCTCGCTCTTTCTATGGCTACACCTTC. Its translation is CAWSRSLAARSFYGYTF.

In the case of this clone: Within the sample, other DNA sequences also encode this same CDR3. CDR3 amino acids: CASSEVTGNQPQHF. The CDR3 region has the DNA TGTGCCAGCAGTGAAGTAACGGGCAATCAGCCCCAGCATTTT. This chain joins TRBV2 and TRBJ1-5; D is ambiguous. Germline loops: CDR1 SNHLY, CDR2 FYNNEI. The CDR3 runs to 14 residues. V was shortened by 1 base and J by 2 bases, with 6 bases between the two germline ends.

V usage is TRBV18 and J usage is TRBJ1-3; no definite D call. The CDR3 is 13 amino acids. Trimming removed 6 bases at V and 9 bases at J, with 15 bases between. The germline CDR1 and CDR2 sequences are KGHSH and LQKENI. The DNA of the CDR3 is TGTGCCAGCTCCCCGCTGGGCCAACTCACCATATATTTT. It specifies CASSPLGQLTIYF.

The rearrangement links TRBV27 to TRBJ2-2; D unresolved. The CDR3 contains 15 residues. Germline loops: CDR1 MNHEY, CDR2 SMNVEV (reference sequence). V lost 4 bases to trimming and J lost 4 bases, with 13 bases between them. The CDR3: CASSWVGGRTGELFF. Here the CDR3 DNA reads TGTGCCAGCAGTTGGGTCGGCGGTCGCACCGGGGAGCTGTTTTTT.

The rearrangement links TRBV27 to TRBJ2-7; TRBD2 matches 7 bases. The CDR3 contains 13 residues. V lost 2 bases to trimming and J lost 5 bases; unmatched junction nucleotides: 3. Per the germline V gene, CDR1 is MNHEY and CDR2 is SMNVEV (reference sequence). The CDR3 nucleotides are TGTGCCAGCAGTTTAGCGGGGGACCACGAGCAGTACTTC. Translation: CASSLAGDHEQYF.

This clone was counted once. V gene TRBV18 combines with J gene TRBJ1-2; TRBD1 might be the D (5 bases). The V gene's germline CDR1 is KGHSH and CDR2 LQKENI. This CDR3 has 14 amino acids. The V end was cut by 4 bases, the J end by 0 bases, with 9 bases between. The chain's CDR3 is CASSLQDANYGYTF. As DNA, the CDR3 is TGTGCCAGCTCACTACAGGACGCTAACTATGGCTACACCTTC.